Following are 22 T cell receptor beta chains from one sample sequenced in a study of blood T cells in healthy people across ages. Then a second PCR, running roughly 6 to 11 cycles, was carried out with a sample-barcoded 5' primer and a J-beta primer mix. TCRdb redid the calling of the 5' RACE reads with MiXCR, one entry per CDR3 protein. The repertoire includes 550,000 to 600,000 distinct CDR3 sequences, 25% to 30% of them detected once, and approximately 17% sits in the top ten. The specimen was blood. Every receptor here comes from an older woman in good health.

On this clonotype itself: One end of the junction is discordant with germline, which a read error may explain. The rearrangement joins TRBV20-1 to TRBJ1-5; 7 positions match TRBD1. CDR3 length: 14 residues. Germline V lookup: CDR1 DFQATT, CDR2 SNEGSKA (reference sequence). The CDR3 region is CSARSTGEGQHQHF. CDR3 sequence (DNA): TGCAGTGCTAGATCCACAGGGGAGGGTCAGCACCAGCATTTT.

Only a few counts were recorded for this clonotype. This chain uses TRBV11-2 with TRBJ1-3, with unresolved D. V was pared by 10 bases and J by 0 bases, with 10 bases between. Germline lookup yields CDR1 SGHAT and CDR2 FQNNGV. This CDR3 has 13 residues. CDR3 in amino acids: CATGAPSGNTIYF. The CDR3, as DNA: TGTGCCACCGGCGCTCCCTCTGGAAACACCATATATTTT.

This clonotype occurred a few times. One junction end disagrees with the germline gene, perhaps due to a read error. V and J are TRBV7-2 and TRBJ1-4; D is unclear. This CDR3 spans 13 amino acids. From germline, CDR1 is SGHTA and CDR2 FQGNSA. The DNA of the CDR3 is TGTGCCAACAGCTCTGGGTGGGGAGAAAAACTGTTTTTT. It yields the protein CANSSGWGEKLFF.

There are a few counts of this clonotype. V is TRBV20-1 and J is TRBJ2-5; tentatively, D is TRBD2 (6 bases). Germline-derived CDR1 and CDR2 are DFQATT and SNEGSKA (reference sequence). CDR3 length: 14 residues. Trimming pared 1 base from V and 6 bases from J, leaving 15 bases between. CDR3 DNA sequence: TGCAGTGCTAGAGTCACGGGGGACGGAAAGACCCAGTACTTC. Translating gives CSARVTGDGKTQYF.

The chain uses TRBV18 and TRBJ2-3, with D perhaps matching TRBD2 (5 bases). The germline CDR1 and CDR2 sequences are KGHSH and LQKENI. This CDR3 has 16 residues. Trimming stripped 3 bases from V and 3 bases from J, with 16 bases between. CDR3 residues: CASSPTLFRGTDTQYF. The CDR3 nucleotides read TGTGCCAGCTCACCGACCCTGTTCCGAGGGACAGATACGCAGTATTTT.

This clonotype was observed a few times. The V and J genes are TRBV5-5 and TRBJ1-1; a possible D gene is TRBD1 (6 bases). Germline assignment: CDR1 SGHKS and CDR2 YYEKEE (reference sequence). V was trimmed by 1 base and J by 6 bases, leaving 16 bases between them. The CDR3 extends over 15 amino acids. CDR3 coding DNA: TGTGCCAGCAGCTTGTGGGGGCGACACAGAGCTGAAGCTTTCTTT. Protein sequence: CASSLWGRHRAEAFF. Drawing the rest from reference TRBV5-5 and TRBJ1-1, the complete variable domain is DAGVTQSPTHLIKTRGQQVTLRCSPISGHKSVSWYQQVLGQGPQFIFQYYEKEERGRGNFPDRFSARQFPNYSSELNVNALLLGDSALYLCASSLWGRHRAEAFFGQGTRLTVV.

This clonotype has at least ten counts. The chain couples TRBV7-2 to TRBJ1-4; 8 nucleotides agree with TRBD1. With V trimmed by 4 bases and J by 2 bases, 3 bases remained unmatched. This CDR3 is built from 15 residues. Germline assignment: CDR1 SGHTA and CDR2 FQGNSA. This CDR3 is CASSSQGATNEKLFF. CDR3 nucleotide sequence: TGTGCCAGCAGCTCCCAGGGGGCGACTAATGAAAAACTGTTTTTT.

This clonotype was recorded a few times. The J gene is TRBJ2-2, the V gene TRBV10-3; 8 nucleotides match TRBD2. Germline V gene data show CDR1 as ENHRY and CDR2 as SYGVKD. The CDR3 has 14 amino acids. Unmatched junction bases numbered 7, after V lost 6 bases and J lost 7 bases. In DNA form, the CDR3 reads TGTGCCATCAGCGCAGCGGGGGCGGTCGGGGAGCTGTTTTTT. This translates into CAISAAGAVGELFF.

This clonotype was counted between two and nine times. The chain joins TRBV5-1 to TRBJ1-2, with TRBD1 identical over 7 bases. Germline lookup yields CDR1 SGHRS and CDR2 YFSETQ. V dropped 6 bases and J dropped 3; count of bases not matched to a gene: 8. CDR3 length: 14 residues. The CDR3 DNA sequence: TGCGCCAGCAACCAACAGGGGAATGACTATGGCTACACCTTC. Amino acids: CASNQQGNDYGYTF.

The rearrangement joins TRBV11-3 to TRBJ2-1; D is unresolved. The end of the DNA aligns better with TRBJ2-5, so the J call may be wrong. There are 15 residues in the CDR3. Germline-derived CDR1 and CDR2 are SGHNT and YENEEA. For the CDR3, the DNA is TGTGCCAGCAGCTTAGGACGATCCCTGACAGAGACCCAGTACTTC. As protein: CASSLGRSLTETQYF.

Many counts were recorded for this clonotype. The rearrangement joins TRBV20-1 to TRBJ1-5; no definite D call. The ends were cut back, 0 bases at V and 0 bases at J, with 6 bases in the middle. The CDR3 totals 14 residues. CDR1 is DFQATT, CDR2 SNEGSKA, per germline (reference sequence). The CDR3, as DNA: TGCAGTGCTAGAGATTCGCGTAGCAATCAGCCCCAGCATTTT. This translates into CSARDSRSNQPQHF.

Only a few counts were recorded for this clonotype. The chain links TRBV20-1 to TRBJ1-1, with 7 positions matching TRBD1. Germline V gene sequence: CDR1 DFQATT, CDR2 SNEGSKA (reference sequence). V shed 6 bases, J shed 1 base, and the junction held 5 bases outside the gene matches. The CDR3 extends over 13 amino acids. In DNA, the CDR3 is TGCAGTGCAACAGGGGAAGCGAACACTGAAGCTTTCTTT. As protein: CSATGEANTEAFF.

V and J are TRBV6-1 and TRBJ2-5; 9 bases align to TRBD2. CDR3 size: 15 residues. The J segment lost 2 bases and the V segment lost 8 bases, leaving 9 bases of the junction unmatched. Germline assignment: CDR1 MNHNS and CDR2 SASEGT. CDR3 nucleotides: TGTGCCAGCGAGCTAGCGGGGATTCCGCAAGAGACCCAGTACTTC. Translating it yields CASELAGIPQETQYF.

There are a few counts of this clonotype. The J gene is TRBJ1-2, the V gene TRBV4-2; 8 bases fit TRBD1. After removal of 0 bases from V and 4 bases from J, the junction contained 7 bases not matched to a gene. CDR3 length equals 16 residues. In germline, CDR1 is LGHNA, CDR2 YNFKEQ. This CDR3 is CASSQDGDRGIYGYTF. The DNA of the CDR3 is TGTGCCAGCAGCCAAGATGGTGACAGGGGAATCTATGGCTACACCTTC.

This clonotype was detected only a few times. CDR3 residues: CASSGSGWGEQFF. The CDR3 coding sequence is TGTGCCAGCAGTGGGTCAGGGTGGGGTGAGCAGTTCTTC. This rearrangement joins TRBV2 to TRBJ2-1, with TRBD1 as a possible D gene (5 bases). The CDR3 runs to 13 residues. Per germline, CDR1 SNHLY and CDR2 FYNNEI. The germline V and J ends were trimmed by 4 bases and 9 bases, with 13 bases remaining between them.

This clonotype has more than one count but fewer than ten. V gene TRBV11-1 combines with J gene TRBJ2-6; the match to TRBD2 covers 8 bases. After removal of 4 bases from V and 0 bases from J, the junction contained 17 bases not matched to a gene. Germline V gives CDR1 SGHAT, CDR2 FQDESV (reference sequence). The CDR3 has 21 residues. In DNA form, the CDR3 reads TGTGCCAGCAGCTCACCGGCTAAGACTAGCGTATCGACCTCTGGGGCCAACGTCCTGACTTTC. Amino acid sequence: CASSSPAKTSVSTSGANVLTF.

Ten or more counts support this clonotype. This chain uses TRBV4-3 with TRBJ1-4; no firm D call. In germline, CDR1 is LGHNA, CDR2 YSLEER. The CDR3 runs to 15 residues. V was clipped by 0 bases and J by 4 bases, with 9 bases between them. CDR3 sequence reads: CASSQDRQLNEKLFF. Here the CDR3 DNA reads TGCGCCAGCAGCCAAGACCGGCAGCTTAATGAAAAACTGTTTTTT.

The V gene is TRBV5-1, the J gene TRBJ2-2, with TRBD1 identical over 10 bases. The V and J ends lost 7 bases and 5 bases, in that order; junction bases with no gene match: 11. Germline V gene sequence: CDR1 SGHRS, CDR2 YFSETQ. The CDR3 covers 16 residues. This CDR3 is CASLRSGTGETGELFF. CDR3 sequence (DNA): TGCGCCAGCTTGCGAAGTGGGACAGGGGAAACCGGGGAGCTGTTTTTT.

This clonotype was seen a handful of times. This chain uses TRBV6-1 with TRBJ1-2; maybe TRBD1 (5 bases). The CDR3 spans 14 residues. Germline CDR1 reads MNHNS; CDR2 reads SASEGT. The V and J ends lost 6 bases and 0 bases respectively, with 11 bases between them. CDR3: CASRVREANYGYTF. The CDR3, as DNA: TGTGCCAGCAGGGTCAGGGAGGCTAACTATGGCTACACCTTC.

The sample holds a few counts of this clonotype. The rearrangement uses TRBV4-1 and TRBJ2-3; unclear D gene. This CDR3 has 15 amino acids. Trimming removed 4 bases from V and 2 bases from J, with 13 bases in between. Germline lookup yields CDR1 MGHRA and CDR2 YSYEKL. As DNA, the CDR3 is TGCGCCAGCAGCCGAACTCCCGCAGACACAGATACGCAGTATTTT. It is translated as CASSRTPADTDTQYF.

Of note for this clonotype: With a much larger clone just one base away, this may be a read error. The chain uses TRBV24-1 and TRBJ2-1, with TRBD2 identical over 9 bases. Trimming at V came to 2 bases and at J to 9 bases, leaving 7 bases not matched to a gene. Per germline, CDR1 KGHDR and CDR2 SFDVKD. The CDR3 is 15 amino acids. The CDR3 sequence is CATSDSGGGALEQFF. DNA for the CDR3: TGTGCCACCAGTGATTCTGGCGGGGGGGCTCTTGAGCAGTTCTTC.

The sample holds a few counts of this clonotype. This chain joins TRBV4-3 and TRBJ2-2; 13 positions match TRBD2. The CDR3 extends over 17 amino acids. Germline trimming cut 0 bases from V and 8 bases from J; bases unmatched to any gene: 6. Germline V gene sequence: CDR1 LGHNA, CDR2 YSLEER. The DNA for the CDR3 is TGCGCCAGCAGCCAAGATTCGACTAGCGGGGGGCATGGGGAGCTGTTTTTT. Translated, it gives CASSQDSTSGGHGELFF.